Included here is one T cell receptor (beta chain) sequence, with context. Its antigen is not known. This sample is part of a study of T cell responses to AZD1222 COVID-19 vaccine. Clones were read by immunoSEQ multiplex PCR, and TCRdb kept only the in-frame ones, dropping some. The sample yields 130,000 to 150,000 clones, about 89% seen once. Findings and caveats of the study: Vaccine-associated CD4 TCRs ranged over spike, dominating at 160-218 and 743-854. Repertoire samples came only from after the peak T cell response. Seropositive AZD1222 recipients at baseline numbered only five or six. Breadth and depth of Spike-specific TCRs rose after two AZD1222 doses.

Germline CDR1 is MNHNY and CDR2 is SVGAGI (reference sequence). Trimming shortened V by 6 bases and J by 7 bases, and 13 bases separated the two germline ends. The CDR3 has 14 residues. This specimen consisted of peripheral blood, obtained on day 0 of MenACWY control vaccination. This clonotype was obtained from an adult in good health. The chain uses TRBV6-6 and TRBJ1-6, with D unresolved. The CDR3 coding sequence is TGTGCCAGCAGCGACACGGGAAGGAATTCACCCCTCCACTTT. Translation: CASSDTGRNSPLHF.